The text below deals with one TCR beta chain. The germline V gene has CDR1 SGHRS and CDR2 YFSETQ. Trimming pared 3 bases from V and 10 bases from J, leaving 23 bases between. This CDR3 has 16 amino acids. This record belongs to a study of blood T cell repertoires in COVID-19. Sequencing was performed with immunoSEQ multiplex PCR; in TCRdb, only in-frame clones are kept and a portion is missing. Among approximately 170,000 clones listed, over 70% were seen once. This rearrangement joins TRBV5-1 to TRBJ2-1; a weak D match, TRBD2 (6 bases). The sequenced sample was peripheral blood. This receptor was identified in a woman between 65 and 79 years old who had recovered from COVID-19. CDR3 sequence reads: CASSWAGTPSGAEQFF. The DNA of the CDR3 is TGCGCCAGCAGCTGGGCCGGGACTCCCAGTGGCGCGGAGCAGTTCTTC.